This TCR beta chain originates from a study of blood T cell repertoires in COVID-19. The overall study: The United States, Italy and Spain supplied acute and convalescent COVID-19 samples. PBMCs, B-cell-depleted T cells, or T cells provided the cDNA or gDNA that made up the material.

V was clipped by 8 bases and J by 2 bases; unmatched bases: 16. There are 16 residues in the CDR3. Germline-derived CDR1 and CDR2 are SGDLS and YYNGEE. The Seattle site enrolled patients during active infection and followed them longitudinally. As originally analysed: Amplification with reference gene primers provided the estimates of nucleated cell counts. Some clones are missing from TCRdb's copy, which holds only in-frame ones; the method was immunoSEQ multiplex PCR. V, J and clone size reflect that table, while D and trimming were determined from the DNA. The data show some 220,000 clones, around 86% seen once.

Sequenced: peripheral blood. This sequence joins TRBV9 and TRBJ2-7; 7 bases line up with TRBD1. The clonotype comes from a woman aged 70-85 years with COVID-19, enrolled during active disease. CDR3 coding DNA: TGTGCCAGTAGCCCTTCTTGGGGCAGGGGGACCTACGAGCAGTACTTC. Amino acids: CASSPSWGRGTYEQYF.